This TCR beta chain was retrieved from a study of blood T cell repertoires in COVID-19. Study at large: Samples came from the United States, Italy and Spain, spanning acute and convalescent COVID-19. PBMCs, B-cell-depleted T cells, or T cells were the source of the cDNA or gDNA that made up the material.

This clone was counted a single time. This CDR3 is built from 13 residues. The V end lost 6 bases, the J end lost 6 bases, and 12 bases lay between the germline ends. Study processing details: The authors estimated nucleated cell counts from reference gene primer amplification. The table came from immunoSEQ multiplex PCR; TCRdb's copy has only in-frame clones and leaves some out. The DNA gave D and trimming, while V, J and clone size come from that table. Of roughly 120,000 clones in the sample, about four fifths are singletons; the top ten hold 9.5% to 13%. The specimen was peripheral blood. The chain couples TRBV12-3 or TRBV12-4 to TRBJ1-5; D uncertain. This receptor was obtained from a human donor in a cohort sampled during active COVID-19. Here the CDR3 DNA reads TGTGCCAGCAGATCGGTGGGGAGTCAGCCCCAGCATTTT. This gives the protein CASRSVGSQPQHF.